The source of this T cell receptor (beta chain) is a study of Graves' ophthalmopathy and Graves' hyperthyroidism. Study-wide findings and caveats: With roughly 65% sensitivity and approximately 72% specificity, the model predicted ophthalmopathy progression.

Comments on this clonotype: The antigen is unknown.

Germline V gives CDR1 LGHNA, CDR2 YNFKEQ. Losses at the gene ends were 5 bases for V and 5 bases for J; bases not matched to a gene: 11. The CDR3 is made up of 16 amino acids. As the template, RNA transcripts were used to amplify TCR beta CDR3 regions. The authors performed first-round RT-PCR with HTBI primers and then a second-round multiplex PCR. TCRdb called the multiplex PCR reads again in MiXCR, with one record for every CDR3 protein. The repertoire holds hundreds of thousands of distinct CDR3 sequences, with 20% to 25% as singletons. The authors enrolled newly diagnosed hyperthyroidism patients aged 18 to 65 with under 2 months' duration. The authors used Ficoll-Paque density gradient centrifugation to separate PBMCs. The input was more than 8 ml of fresh peripheral blood.

The chain links TRBV4-2 to TRBJ2-5; 10 nucleotides agree with TRBD2. This sequence was found in a woman between 18 and 30 years old with stable Graves' hyperthyroidism. Material: peripheral blood. CDR3 loop: CASSSAPAGGGETQYF. The CDR3 coding sequence is TGTGCCAGCAGCTCGGCGCCAGCGGGAGGGGGGGAGACCCAGTACTTC.